The 23 T cell receptor beta chains below all came from one sample that was sequenced in a study of PD-1 blockade in classical Hodgkin lymphoma. The assay was immunoSEQ multiplex PCR, and TCRdb's table has in-frame clones only and misses some. The data contain over 10,000 clones, about 90% of them singletons. Each patient's relapse followed autologous stem cell transplantation, and brentuximab vedotin exposure varied. Here the sequenced sample was peripheral blood mononuclear cells (PBMCs), taken at baseline. All receptors come from a human donor with classical Hodgkin lymphoma.

This clone was seen a handful of times. The chain joins TRBV6-6 to TRBJ1-1; 8 bases map to TRBD1. CDR1 and CDR2 from the germline V gene are MNHNY and SVGAGI (reference sequence). The V and J ends lost 9 bases and 5 bases, in that order; junction bases with no gene match: 11. The CDR3 runs 14 residues. CDR3 amino acids: CASRQGARETEAFF. CDR3 sequence (DNA): TGTGCCAGTAGGCAGGGGGCGCGGGAAACTGAAGCTTTCTTT.

The chain carries TRBV27 and TRBJ2-6; weak D call: TRBD1 (7 bases). The CDR3 loop spans 16 amino acids. Germline V gene sequence: CDR1 MNHEY, CDR2 SMNVEV (reference sequence). The V gene lost 1 base and the J gene lost 4 bases, with 11 bases spanning the gap. Here the CDR3 reads CASSLWRGQGANVLTF. CDR3 DNA: TGTGCCAGCAGTTTATGGAGGGGGCAAGGGGCCAACGTCCTGACTTTC. The full variable domain, its missing parts supplied by reference TRBV27 and TRBJ2-6, is EAQVTQNPRYLITVTGKKLTVTCSQNMNHEYMSWYRQDPGLGLRQIYYSMNVEVTDKGDVPEGYKVSRKEKRNFPLILESPSPNQTSLYFCASSLWRGQGANVLTFGAGSRLTVL.

Turning to this clone: Other DNA sequences within the sample encode an identical CDR3. Here the CDR3 reads CASSLGGIGEKLFF. In DNA, the CDR3 is TGCGCCAGCAGCTTGGGCGGGATAGGCGAAAAACTGTTTTTT. The chain joins TRBV5-1 to TRBJ1-4; D unclear. Per the germline V gene, CDR1 is SGHRS and CDR2 is YFSETQ. With 0 bases removed from V and 8 bases from J, the gap between germline ends came to 11 bases. The CDR3 sequence is 14 residues long.

V and J are TRBV5-1 and TRBJ2-1, with 11 bases aligning to TRBD2. CDR1 and CDR2 from the germline V gene are SGHRS and YFSETQ. The CDR3 runs 15 residues. V was pared by 3 bases and J by 4 bases, with 3 bases of the junction left unmatched. CDR3 region: CASSWASGGYNEQFF. The CDR3 nucleotides are TGCGCCAGCAGCTGGGCTAGCGGGGGGTACAATGAGCAGTTCTTC.

This clone was counted once. The CDR3 region is CASSIALGNRGDTEAFF. The CDR3 region has the DNA TGTGCCAGTAGTATAGCTTTGGGGAACAGGGGCGACACTGAAGCTTTCTTT. This sequence joins TRBV19 and TRBJ1-1; the match to TRBD1 covers 7 bases. This CDR3 contains 17 residues. V dropped 1 base and J dropped 3; count of bases not matched to a gene: 11. Germline V gives CDR1 LNHDA, CDR2 SQIVND (reference sequence).

The gene calls are TRBV7-9 and TRBJ2-6; D is unresolved. This CDR3 contains 15 residues. The V end was cut by 2 bases, the J end by 1 base, with 6 bases between. In germline, CDR1 is SEHNR, CDR2 FQNEAQ (reference sequence). CDR3 protein: CASSLPTSGANVLTF. Here the CDR3 DNA reads TGTGCCAGCAGCTTACCCACTTCTGGGGCCAACGTCCTGACTTTC. Based on the CDR3 plus reference TRBV7-9 and TRBJ2-6, the full variable domain is DTGVSQNPRHKITKRGQNVTFRCDPISEHNRLYWYRQTLGQGPEFLTYFQNEAQLEKSRLLSDRFSAERPKGSFSTLEIQRTEQGDSAMYLCASSLPTSGANVLTFGAGSRLTVL.

V is TRBV7-2 and J is TRBJ2-7; 9 positions match TRBD1. The CDR3 spans 15 residues. Germline V gene sequence: CDR1 SGHTA, CDR2 FQGNSA. V lost 3 bases, J lost 6 bases, and 9 bases stayed unmatched. For the CDR3, the DNA is TGTGCCAGCAGCTTTGATAGGACAGGGGTTTTCGAGCAGTACTTC. This encodes CASSFDRTGVFEQYF.

This chain connects TRBV6-1 to TRBJ2-7; TRBD2 aligns across 7 bases. Unmatched junction bases numbered 8, after V lost 6 bases and J lost 6 bases. CDR3 size: 13 residues. Germline-derived CDR1 and CDR2 are MNHNS and SASEGT. The CDR3 protein is CASSLFGGSEQYF. CDR3 bases: TGTGCCAGCAGCCTATTCGGGGGGTCCGAGCAGTACTTC.

The chain has TRBV5-4 and TRBJ1-2, with D uncertain. Deletions cut 3 bases from V and 0 bases from J, with 9 bases between. CDR3 length: 14 residues. The germline V gene encodes CDR1 SGHNT and CDR2 YYREEE (reference sequence). CDR3 sequence (DNA): TGTGCCAGCAGCTATTGGACTTCTAACTATGGCTACACCTTC. Protein: CASSYWTSNYGYTF.

This clone was recorded once. This sequence joins TRBV7-9 and TRBJ2-7; 10 nucleotides agree with TRBD2. After removal of 5 bases from V and 6 bases from J, the junction contained 10 bases not matched to a gene. CDR1 is SEHNR and CDR2 is FQNEAQ in the germline V gene (reference sequence). The CDR3 contains 15 residues. In DNA, the CDR3 is TGTGCCAGCAGCGTCGCGGCTAGCGGGGGCGTCGAGCAGTACTTC. Translated: CASSVAASGGVEQYF.

V is TRBV19 and J is TRBJ1-2; D gene ambiguous. Trimming removed 4 bases at V and 2 bases at J, with 17 bases between. The CDR3 has 16 residues. Germline V lookup: CDR1 LNHDA, CDR2 SQIVND (reference sequence). CDR3 loop: CASSSASHSGNYGYTF. CDR3 DNA sequence: TGTGCCAGTAGTAGTGCCAGCCACTCAGGAAACTATGGCTACACCTTC.

In DNA, the CDR3 is TGCGCCAGCAGCTTCCGGACAGCCGTAGATGAAGCTTTCTTT. It encodes CASSFRTAVDEAFF. The J gene is TRBJ1-1, the V gene TRBV5-1, with a possible D match to TRBD1 (6 bases). The CDR3 extends over 14 amino acids. Germline values: CDR1 SGHRS, CDR2 YFSETQ. Trimming shortened V by 2 bases and J by 7 bases, and 15 bases separated the two germline ends.

This sequence joins TRBV28 and TRBJ2-7; possibly TRBD1 for D (8 bases). V was pared by 8 bases and J by 7 bases, with 21 bases between. The germline gives CDR1 MDHEN, CDR2 SYDVKM. The CDR3 has 14 amino acids. The CDR3 region has the DNA TGTGCCAGCGAACAGGGGGGAGGGGATGGGGAGCAGTACTTC. Protein: CASEQGGGDGEQYF.

This clone occurred once. The chain employs TRBV9 and TRBJ2-1; 10 nucleotides align to TRBD2. The V and J ends lost 2 bases and 7 bases, in that order; junction bases with no gene match: 9. The length of the CDR3 is 16 residues. Germline loops: CDR1 SGDLS, CDR2 YYNGEE. The CDR3: CASSVQRGGRQNEQFF. The CDR3 DNA sequence: TGTGCCAGCAGCGTTCAGCGGGGGGGCCGTCAAAATGAGCAGTTCTTC.

The rearrangement joins TRBV5-1 to TRBJ1-1; D is ambiguous. The CDR3 consists of 13 residues. V was clipped by 0 bases and J by 0 bases, with 3 bases between them. In germline, CDR1 is SGHRS, CDR2 YFSETQ. CDR3 region: CASSLGLNTEAFF. The CDR3 nucleotides read TGCGCCAGCAGCTTGGGGCTGAACACTGAAGCTTTCTTT.

The rearrangement uses TRBV19 and TRBJ2-2; 8 bases map to TRBD2. The CDR3 runs 13 residues. V was pared by 5 bases and J by 8 bases, with 4 bases of the junction left unmatched. Per the germline V gene, CDR1 is LNHDA and CDR2 is SQIVND (reference sequence). CDR3 bases: TGTGCCAGTAGTCCCCGACTAGCGGGGGAGCTGTTTTTT. Protein sequence: CASSPRLAGELFF. The full variable domain, its missing parts supplied by reference TRBV19 and TRBJ2-2, is DGGITQSPKYLFRKEGQNVTLSCEQNLNHDAMYWYRQDPGQGLRLIYYSQIVNDFQKGDIAEGYSVSREKKESFPLTVTSAQKNPTAFYLCASSPRLAGELFFGEGSRLTVL.

The chain joins TRBV11-2 to TRBJ1-5; TRBD1 matches 8 bases. Germline V gene data show CDR1 as SGHAT and CDR2 as FQNNGV. With V trimmed by 6 bases and J by 3 bases, 4 bases remained unmatched. The CDR3 covers 14 residues. CDR3 bases: TGTGCCAGCAGTCGGACAGGGCCCAATCAGCCCCAGCATTTT. Encoded protein: CASSRTGPNQPQHF.

The gene calls are TRBV9 and TRBJ2-5; possibly TRBD2 for D (6 bases). The J call may be in error: the DNA end matches TRBJ2-7 better. Germline V gene data show CDR1 as SGDLS and CDR2 as YYNGEE. CDR3 length equals 14 residues. The CDR3 spells CASSVGRSNYEQYF. CDR3 nucleotide sequence: TGTGCCAGCAGCGTCGGGAGATCAAACTACGAGCAGTACTTC.

The CDR3 DNA is TGTGCCAGCAGTCCGGACAGGGCGTATCAGCCCCAGCATTTT. It translates to CASSPDRAYQPQHF. The genes are TRBV6-5 and TRBJ1-5; 8 bases align to TRBD1. The germline V gene has CDR1 MNHEY and CDR2 SVGAGI. Trimming took 5 bases from V and 5 from J; bases not matched to a gene: 5. CDR3 length: 14 amino acids.

CDR3 region: CASSSAGHSNTGELFF. DNA of the CDR3: TGCGCCAGCAGCTCCGCGGGACACTCGAACACCGGGGAGCTGTTTTTT. The chain has TRBV5-1 and TRBJ2-2; perhaps D is TRBD1 or TRBD2 (6 bases each). Between the trimmed V and J ends, which lost 3 bases and 0 bases, there was a span of 12 bases. Germline CDR1 is SGHRS and CDR2 is YFSETQ. This CDR3 region has 16 residues.

V usage is TRBV6-5 and J usage is TRBJ2-3; 10 bases map to TRBD2. The J segment lost 6 bases and the V segment lost 5 bases, leaving 8 bases of the junction unmatched. Germline CDR1 MNHEY, CDR2 SVGAGI. The CDR3 spans 15 residues. The CDR3 DNA reads as TGTGCCAGCAGTAGCGGGGGGGCGGGTGCGGATACGCAGTATTTT. This translates into CASSSGGAGADTQYF.

The chain links TRBV5-1 to TRBJ1-1, with a tentative D call TRBD1 (6 bases). CDR3 length equals 15 residues. Trimming shortened V by 4 bases and J by 5 bases, and 18 bases separated the two germline ends. Looked up from germline, CDR1 is SGHRS and CDR2 is YFSETQ. The CDR3 loop reads CASSPTTRRGTEAFF. In DNA form, the CDR3 reads TGCGCCAGCAGCCCCACGACCAGGAGGGGGACTGAAGCTTTCTTT.

This chain connects TRBV28 to TRBJ2-1; D is perhaps TRBD1 (5 bases). Germline CDR1 MDHEN, CDR2 SYDVKM. This CDR3 spans 13 amino acids. Trimming stripped 7 bases from V and 1 base from J, with 8 bases between. In DNA form, the CDR3 reads TGTGCCAGCATCAGGGATTCCTACAATGAGCAGTTCTTC. Translated: CASIRDSYNEQFF.